Sequencing of this TCR beta chain was carried out in a study of blood T cell repertoires in COVID-19 (TCRdb year 2020). Some background on the complete study: The collaborator samples originated in the United States, Italy and Spain and spanned the acute and convalescent phases of COVID-19. The material from the prospective study consisted of cDNA or gDNA derived from T cells, B-cell-depleted T cells, or PBMCs. The dataset comprised deeply sampled blood TCRbeta repertoires from subjects exposed to, actively infected with, or recovered from COVID-19. A freely available public database, intended as a resource for researchers studying the immune response to SARS-CoV-2, is where the repertoires were released. The samples were drawn from two sources: the first 160 participants of the ongoing ImmuneRACE study, and 950 to 1,500 subjects contributed by 6 global collaborators. Nearly every sample came with metadata listing a de-identified subject ID, COVID-19 status, age in years and sex. Where HLA class I and class II types were available, the types were taken from metadata supplied by the sample provider, not from assay-based typing.

Each collaborating institution followed its own protocols to collect whole blood in K2EDTA tubes. For TCRbeta analysis, collaborators shipped samples as frozen whole blood, isolated PBMCs, or DNA extracted from either of those sample types. TCRbeta CDR3 regions were amplified from genomic DNA by means of the immunoSEQ Assay, a bias-controlled multiplex PCR. In the authors' own workflow: Nucleated cell counts per sample were estimated from amplification of reference gene primers within the assay. To quantify the absolute abundance of each unique TCRbeta CDR3 rearrangement, sequence reads were collapsed and filtered. Productive Simpson clonality was computed per sample as the square root of Simpson's diversity index over productive rearrangements. The table comes from immuneACCESS by way of TCRdb, which keeps in-frame sequences with V and J called. Part of the clones is missing from these tables; in studies checked, under half for an unresolved V gene and the rest for unknown reasons. Clone size and V and J calls were adopted from that table, with D and trimming inferred from the DNA. The sample has over 90,000 clones on record, roughly nine tenths of them singletons. The ten largest make up 17% of the sample.

About this clone: Its antigen has not been determined. Nothing much larger sits one base from this clone, and base qualities are not available.

Overall study outcomes, separate from this receptor: The quantity of clinical and demographic metadata differed by source and by participant and was supplied without curation.

The germline V gene (reference sequence) specifies SGHNT as CDR1 and YYREEE as CDR2. From its cysteine to its phenylalanine, the CDR3 spans 15 amino acids. Only the CDR3 DNA stays, 45 bases, in frame from base 1. Trimming leaves V shorter by 4 bases and J shorter by 2 bases, with the junction holding 4 bases beyond the gene matches. Sequencing was carried out using peripheral blood. The chain is made from TRBV5-4 and TRBJ2-1; a stretch of 9 junction bases matches TRBD2. This receptor was obtained from a woman older than 75 in a cohort sampled during active COVID-19. The CDR3 protein: CASSQGGGAYNEQFF. At the DNA level, the sequence is TGTGCCAGCAGCCAGGGCGGGGGGGCCTACAATGAGCAGTTCTTC.